These 17 T cell receptor beta chains share one sample of origin, sequenced in a study of response to subunit inactivated influenza vaccine. Via MiXCR, TCRdb re-called the RT-PCR reads, giving one row per CDR3 protein. The profile shows 430,000 or so distinct CDR3 sequences, 9.5% to 13% of them singletons. Source: PBMCs from blood, taken about 40 days after vaccination. The source is a man aged 45-60 years who received an inactivated influenza vaccine.

The DNA of the CDR3 is TGTGCCAGCAGCCCAGCACTAGCGGGATACTACGAGCAGTACTTC. Its translation: CASSPALAGYYEQYF. The gene calls are TRBV28 and TRBJ2-7; 10 bases line up with TRBD2. CDR3 length: 15 amino acids. The V and J ends lost 6 bases and 3 bases, in that order; junction bases with no gene match: 8. The germline gives CDR1 MDHEN, CDR2 SYDVKM.

The chain combines TRBV4-3 with TRBJ2-4, with 9 bases identical to TRBD2. The CDR3 is 16 amino acids. CDR1 and CDR2 from the germline V gene are LGHNA and YSLEER. V shed 2 bases, J shed 6 bases, and the junction held 8 bases outside the gene matches. CDR3 loop: CASSQLAGESLNIQYF. The CDR3 DNA is TGCGCCAGCAGCCAATTAGCGGGAGAAAGCTTAAACATTCAGTACTTC.

This clonotype was found a few times. The gene calls are TRBV5-6 and TRBJ2-4; no clear D. Trimming removed 0 bases at V and 5 bases at J, with 15 bases between. CDR3 length: 16 amino acids. Germline CDR1 and CDR2: SGHDT and YYEEEE. DNA of the CDR3: TGTGCCAGCAGCTTGGAAGCCGGCGGCGTCCAAAACATTCAGTACTTC. Its protein product is CASSLEAGGVQNIQYF.

The rearrangement joins TRBV9 to TRBJ2-3, with 10 bases identical to TRBD2. The CDR3 is 15 amino acids. Germline values: CDR1 SGDLS, CDR2 YYNGEE. Germline trimming cut 3 bases from V and 1 base from J; bases unmatched to any gene: 2. CDR3 bases: TGTGCCAGCAGCGAAGGGACTAGCGGCACAGATACGCAGTATTTT. Its translation is CASSEGTSGTDTQYF.

CDR3 in DNA: TGTGCCAGCAGTTCCGGGACAGGGGGCCGGAAACTGTTTTTT. Protein sequence: CASSSGTGGRKLFF. This chain connects TRBV12-3 or TRBV12-4 to TRBJ1-4; the match to TRBD1 covers 12 bases. The CDR3 is made up of 14 amino acids. With 4 bases clipped from V and 11 bases from J, the junction kept 5 bases outside the gene matches.

The chain uses TRBV7-9 and TRBJ2-7, with 7 bases that match TRBD1. V shed 3 bases, J shed 3 bases, and the junction held 11 bases outside the gene matches. Germline V CDR1 and CDR2: SEHNR, FQNEAQ (reference sequence). The CDR3 length is 16 residues. CDR3 residues: CASSFHSGTAIYEQYF. The CDR3 nucleotides are TGTGCCAGCAGCTTTCATTCAGGGACAGCAATCTACGAGCAGTACTTC.

The chain is built from TRBV27 and TRBJ2-7; tentatively, D is TRBD1 (6 bases). The CDR3 totals 13 residues. Germline CDR1 is MNHEY and CDR2 is SMNVEV (reference sequence). V lost 6 bases and J lost 2, with 11 bases in between. For the CDR3, the DNA is TGTGCCAGCAGGACAGGTCCCGCCTACGAGCAGTACTTC. It is translated as CASRTGPAYEQYF.

This clonotype has a handful of counts. The CDR3 nucleotides read TGTGCCAGCAGCTTAGCAGGGGGGAGGCGAGAGACCCAGTACTTC. This sequence encodes CASSLAGGRRETQYF. The chain is built from TRBV7-6 and TRBJ2-5, with D tentatively TRBD1 or TRBD2 (6 bases each). V dropped 0 bases and J dropped 4 bases, with 12 bases sitting between them. The CDR3 is 15 amino acids. Germline loops: CDR1 SGHVS, CDR2 FNYEAQ.

The chain links TRBV29-1 to TRBJ2-1, with TRBD1 identical over 10 bases. CDR3 length: 15 residues. The germline CDR1 and CDR2 sequences are SQVTM and ANQGSEA. J lost 4 bases, V lost 7 bases, and 10 bases had no gene match. The CDR3 nucleotides read TGCAGCGGAGCCTATGGGACAGGGGTATACAATGAGCAGTTCTTC. It encodes CSGAYGTGVYNEQFF.

The chain links TRBV29-1 to TRBJ2-5; TRBD2 might be the D (6 bases). V lost 7 bases, J lost 5 bases, and 32 bases lay in between. The CDR3 spans 18 residues. Germline loops: CDR1 SQVTM, CDR2 ANQGSEA. The CDR3 nucleotides are TGCAGCGCAAAGACTTCGGCGGGAAAGGGTATTGGGCGGGAGACCCAGTACTTC. It codes for CSAKTSAGKGIGRETQYF. The whole variable domain, remainder taken from reference TRBV29-1 and TRBJ2-5, is SAVISQKPSRDICQRGTSLTIQCQVDSQVTMMFWYRQQPGQSLTLIATANQGSEATYESGFVIDKFPISRPNLTFSTLTVSNMSPEDSSIYLCSAKTSAGKGIGRETQYFGPGTRLLVL.

V and J are TRBV5-1 and TRBJ2-5, with D unclear. This CDR3 is built from 17 residues. The germline V gene has CDR1 SGHRS and CDR2 YFSETQ. Trimming cost V 1 base and J 1 base, with 17 bases left between them. CDR3: CASSLFGQLALQETQYF. The CDR3 bases are TGCGCCAGCAGCTTGTTCGGGCAGCTGGCTCTCCAAGAGACCCAGTACTTC.

This chain joins TRBV29-1 and TRBJ2-3, with no clear D. V dropped 4 bases and J dropped 0 bases, with 8 bases sitting between them. The germline V gene has CDR1 SQVTM and CDR2 ANQGSEA. CDR3 size: 13 residues. In nucleotides, the CDR3 is TGCAGCGTTGTTTTCGGGAGCACAGATACGCAGTATTTT. Protein product: CSVVFGSTDTQYF.

The V and J genes are TRBV18 and TRBJ2-7, with 11 bases matching TRBD2. The germline CDR1 and CDR2 sequences are KGHSH and LQKENI. V trimming: 3 bases; J trimming: 7 bases; junction bases outside the gene matches: 2. This CDR3 has 13 amino acids. Written as DNA, the CDR3 is TGTGCCAGCTCACCGGGACTAGCGGAAGAGCAGTACTTC. Translation: CASSPGLAEEQYF. Full variable domain (remainder filled in from reference TRBV18 and TRBJ2-7): NAGVMQNPRHLVRRRGQEARLRCSPMKGHSHVYWYRQLPEEGLKFMVYLQKENIIDESGMPKERFSAEFPKEGPSILRIQQVVRGDSAAYFCASSPGLAEEQYFGPGTRLTVT.

The chain is built from TRBV5-1 and TRBJ2-2; the D gene is possibly TRBD2 (5 bases). In germline, CDR1 is SGHRS, CDR2 YFSETQ. Between the trimmed V and J ends, which lost 6 bases and 0 bases, there was a span of 12 bases. CDR3 length equals 15 residues. CDR3 loop: CASTRGGSNTGELFF. In nucleotides, the CDR3 is TGCGCCAGCACCCGAGGAGGATCGAACACCGGGGAGCTGTTTTTT.

In this sample, this clonotype turned up many times. The chain has TRBV7-3 and TRBJ2-7, with TRBD1 as a possible D gene (6 bases). The CDR3 runs to 14 residues. V lost 5 bases and J lost 0, with 11 bases in between. The germline V gene has CDR1 SGHTA and CDR2 FQGTGA. The CDR3 reads CASSPGHSSYEQYF. For the CDR3, the DNA is TGTGCCAGCAGCCCGGGACACTCCTCCTACGAGCAGTACTTC.

The sample holds many counts of this clonotype. The chain joins TRBV12-3 or TRBV12-4 to TRBJ2-3, with D possibly being TRBD1 (6 bases). The CDR3 runs to 14 residues. V lost 7 bases, J lost 4 bases, and 15 bases lay in between. The chain's CDR3 is CASTGQGRADTQYF. The CDR3 DNA reads as TGTGCCAGCACCGGGCAGGGGCGCGCAGATACGCAGTATTTT.

This clonotype was observed a handful of times. The chain links TRBV29-1 to TRBJ2-7; 9 nucleotides agree with TRBD1. Per the germline V gene, CDR1 is SQVTM and CDR2 is ANQGSEA. J lost 1 base, V lost 7 bases, and 8 bases had no gene match. This CDR3 spans 14 amino acids. CDR3 in DNA: TGCAGCGCTAGACAGGGGGACCCTTCCTACGAGCAGTACTTC. This sequence encodes CSARQGDPSYEQYF.